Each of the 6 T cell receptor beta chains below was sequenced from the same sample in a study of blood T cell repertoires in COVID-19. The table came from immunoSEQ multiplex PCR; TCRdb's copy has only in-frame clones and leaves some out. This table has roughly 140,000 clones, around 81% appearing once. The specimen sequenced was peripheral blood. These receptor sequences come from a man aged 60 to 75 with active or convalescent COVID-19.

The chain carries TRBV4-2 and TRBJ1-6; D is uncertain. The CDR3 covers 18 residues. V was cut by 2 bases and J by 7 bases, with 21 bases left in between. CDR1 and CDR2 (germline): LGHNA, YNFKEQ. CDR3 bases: TGTGCCAGCAGCCAACTTTTCGTTGAACGTCAGTGGAATTCACCCCTCCACTTT. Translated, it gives CASSQLFVERQWNSPLHF.

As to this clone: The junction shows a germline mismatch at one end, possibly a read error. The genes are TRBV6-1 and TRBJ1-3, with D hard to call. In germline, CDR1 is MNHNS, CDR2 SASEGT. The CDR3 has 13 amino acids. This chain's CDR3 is CASCESSGNTIYF. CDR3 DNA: TGTGCCAGCTGTGAGAGCTCTGGAAACACCATATATTTT.

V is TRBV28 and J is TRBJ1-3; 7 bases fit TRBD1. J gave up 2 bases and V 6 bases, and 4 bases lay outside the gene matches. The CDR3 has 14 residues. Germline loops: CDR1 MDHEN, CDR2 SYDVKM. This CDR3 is CASRQGKAGNTIYF. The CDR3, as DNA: TGTGCCAGCAGACAGGGGAAGGCTGGAAACACCATATATTTT.

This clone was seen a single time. The CDR3 DNA follows: TGTGCCGTAGGGGGACAGACAGGTTTCACTGAAGCTTTCTTT. Translation gives CAVGGQTGFTEAFF. This chain connects TRBV10-3 to TRBJ1-1; TRBD1 agrees at 7 bases. The CDR3 runs to 14 residues. The germline CDR1 and CDR2 sequences are ENHRY and SYGVKD. V trimming: 11 bases; J trimming: 4 bases; junction bases outside the gene matches: 13.

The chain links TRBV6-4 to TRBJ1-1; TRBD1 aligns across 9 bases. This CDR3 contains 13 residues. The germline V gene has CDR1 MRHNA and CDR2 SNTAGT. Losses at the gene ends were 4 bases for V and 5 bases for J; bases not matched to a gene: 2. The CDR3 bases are TGTGCCAGCAGTGGAGACAGGGGGACTGAAGCTTTCTTT. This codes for CASSGDRGTEAFF.

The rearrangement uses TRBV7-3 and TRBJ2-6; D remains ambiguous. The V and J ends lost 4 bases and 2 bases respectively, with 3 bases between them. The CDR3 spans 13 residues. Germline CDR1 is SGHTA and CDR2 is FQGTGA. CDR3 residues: CASSSAGANVLTF. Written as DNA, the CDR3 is TGTGCCAGCAGCTCGGCTGGGGCCAACGTCCTGACTTTC. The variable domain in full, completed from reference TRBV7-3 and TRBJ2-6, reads GAGVSQTPSNKVTEKGKYVELRCDPISGHTALYWYRQSLGQGPEFLIYFQGTGAADDSGLPNDRFFAVRPEGSVSTLKIQRTERGDSAVYLCASSSAGANVLTFGAGSRLTVL.